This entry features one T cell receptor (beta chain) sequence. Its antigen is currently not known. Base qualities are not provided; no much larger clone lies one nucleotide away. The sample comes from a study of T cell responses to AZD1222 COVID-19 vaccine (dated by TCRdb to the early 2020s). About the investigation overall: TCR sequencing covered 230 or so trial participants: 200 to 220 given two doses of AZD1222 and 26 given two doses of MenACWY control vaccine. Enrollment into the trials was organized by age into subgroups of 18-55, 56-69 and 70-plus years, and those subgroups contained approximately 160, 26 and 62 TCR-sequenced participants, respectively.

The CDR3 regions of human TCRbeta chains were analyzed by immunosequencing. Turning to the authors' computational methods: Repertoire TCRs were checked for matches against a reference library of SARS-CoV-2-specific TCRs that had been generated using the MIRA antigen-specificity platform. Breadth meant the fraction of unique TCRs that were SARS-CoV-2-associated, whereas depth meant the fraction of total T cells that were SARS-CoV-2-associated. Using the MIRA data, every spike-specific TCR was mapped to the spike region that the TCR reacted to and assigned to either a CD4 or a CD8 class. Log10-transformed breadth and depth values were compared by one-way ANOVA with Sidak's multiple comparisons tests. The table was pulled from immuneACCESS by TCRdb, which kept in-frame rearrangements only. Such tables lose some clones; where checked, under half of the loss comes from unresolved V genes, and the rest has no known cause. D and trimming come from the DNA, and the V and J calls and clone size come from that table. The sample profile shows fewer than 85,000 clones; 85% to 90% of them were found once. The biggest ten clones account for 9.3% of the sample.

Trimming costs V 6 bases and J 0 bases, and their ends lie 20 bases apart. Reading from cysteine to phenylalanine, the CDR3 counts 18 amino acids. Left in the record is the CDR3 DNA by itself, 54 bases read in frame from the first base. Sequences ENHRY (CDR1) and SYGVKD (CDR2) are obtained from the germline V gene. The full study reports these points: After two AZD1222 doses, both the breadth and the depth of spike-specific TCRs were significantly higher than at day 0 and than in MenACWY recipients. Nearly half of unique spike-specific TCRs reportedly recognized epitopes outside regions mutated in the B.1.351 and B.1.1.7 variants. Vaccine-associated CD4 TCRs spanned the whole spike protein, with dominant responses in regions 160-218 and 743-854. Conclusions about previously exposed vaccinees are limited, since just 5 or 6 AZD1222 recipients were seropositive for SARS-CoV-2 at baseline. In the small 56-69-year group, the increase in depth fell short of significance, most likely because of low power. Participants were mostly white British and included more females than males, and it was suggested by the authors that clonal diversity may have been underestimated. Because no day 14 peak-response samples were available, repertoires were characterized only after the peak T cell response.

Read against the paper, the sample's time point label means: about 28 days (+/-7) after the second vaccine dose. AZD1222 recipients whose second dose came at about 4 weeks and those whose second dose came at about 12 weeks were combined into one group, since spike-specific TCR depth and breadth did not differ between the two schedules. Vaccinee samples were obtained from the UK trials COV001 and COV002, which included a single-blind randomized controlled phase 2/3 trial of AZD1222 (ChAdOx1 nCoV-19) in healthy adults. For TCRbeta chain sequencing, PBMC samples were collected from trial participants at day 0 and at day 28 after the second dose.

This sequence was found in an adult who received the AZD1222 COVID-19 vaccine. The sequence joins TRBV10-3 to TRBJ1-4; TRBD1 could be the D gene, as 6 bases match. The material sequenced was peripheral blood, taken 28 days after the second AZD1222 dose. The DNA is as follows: TGTGCCATCAGCAATACACTCCACTACAGGGCAACTAATGAAAAACTGTTTTTT. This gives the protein CAISNTLHYRATNEKLFF.